These 28 T cell receptor beta chains came from one sample sequenced in a study of T cell repertoires in cytomegalovirus infection. TCRdb passed the reads through MiXCR, listing each CDR3 protein once. The profile shows 200,000 to 250,000 distinct CDR3 sequences, approximately 38% of them singletons. Their antigen targets remain unknown. This sample comprised CD8+ T cells from cultured PBMCs, obtained from culture after CMV antigen stimulation. The receptors were sampled from a human donor in good health (CMV status not recorded). Some clones in this sample may be carry-over from other donors' samples.

The chain couples TRBV27 to TRBJ2-7; 8 positions agree with TRBD2. This CDR3 region has 17 residues. The germline gives CDR1 MNHEY, CDR2 SMNVEV (reference sequence). The V gene end was trimmed by 5 bases and the J gene end by 6 bases; junction bases not matched to a gene: 18. CDR3: CASSPLGAGVNSGEQYF. CDR3 sequence (DNA): TGTGCCAGCAGTCCTCTCGGAGCGGGAGTGAATTCAGGCGAGCAGTACTTC.

This clonotype was observed a handful of times. This chain connects TRBV4-2 to TRBJ2-7; 10 nucleotides line up with TRBD2. With V trimmed by 0 bases and J by 2 bases, 7 bases remained unmatched. CDR1 is LGHNA, CDR2 YNFKEQ, per germline. The CDR3 is 17 residues long. The CDR3 DNA reads TGTGCCAGCAGCCAAGAAGCGCCTAGCGGGGGCCCCTACGAGCAGTACTTC. Translated, it gives CASSQEAPSGGPYEQYF.

The gene calls are TRBV20-1 and TRBJ2-5; 7 nucleotides align to TRBD1. V lost 4 bases, J lost 4 bases, and 9 bases stayed unmatched. Germline V gives CDR1 DFQATT, CDR2 SNEGSKA (reference sequence). CDR3 size: 14 residues. CDR3 coding DNA: TGCAGTGCTACCCCAACAGGGGTCGGAGAGACCCAGTACTTC. It encodes CSATPTGVGETQYF.

The count of this clonotype is one. Here the CDR3 DNA reads TGTGCCAGCGGAAATTACAGGAACCGCGAGACCCAGTACTTC. It translates to CASGNYRNRETQYF. The chain has TRBV27 and TRBJ2-5; a weak D match, TRBD1 (5 bases). Trimming cost V 8 bases and J 5 bases, with 18 bases left between them. CDR3 length: 14 amino acids. Germline V gene data show CDR1 as MNHEY and CDR2 as SMNVEV (reference sequence).

V usage is TRBV28 and J usage is TRBJ2-5; tentatively, D is TRBD1 (5 bases). The CDR3 totals 15 residues. Per the germline V gene, CDR1 is MDHEN and CDR2 is SYDVKM. Trimming stripped 1 base from V and 5 bases from J, with 14 bases between. The CDR3 region is CASSLSRVLRETQYF. CDR3 DNA: TGTGCCAGCAGTTTATCCAGGGTCCTGAGGGAGACCCAGTACTTC.

Ten or more counts support this clonotype. V is TRBV7-3 and J is TRBJ2-3; D is perhaps TRBD2 (7 bases). This CDR3 region has 17 residues. The V gene lost 2 bases and the J gene lost 2 bases, with 17 bases spanning the gap. From germline, CDR1 is SGHTA and CDR2 FQGTGA. This CDR3 reads CASSLLGGGSTTDTQYF. CDR3 in DNA: TGTGCCAGCAGCTTATTAGGGGGGGGTTCTACCACAGATACGCAGTATTTT.

V and J are TRBV7-3 and TRBJ1-2; D call uncertain. V was shortened by 5 bases and J by 8 bases, with 15 bases between the two germline ends. Germline CDR1 reads SGHTA; CDR2 reads FQGTGA. The CDR3 is 13 amino acids. CDR3 DNA sequence: TGTGCCAGCAGCCCCTTAGGAAGGCGCGGCTACACCTTC. Its protein is CASSPLGRRGYTF. Together with reference TRBV7-3 and TRBJ1-2, the CDR3 gives the full variable domain: GAGVSQTPSNKVTEKGKYVELRCDPISGHTALYWYRQSLGQGPEFLIYFQGTGAADDSGLPNDRFFAVRPEGSVSTLKIQRTERGDSAVYLCASSPLGRRGYTFGSGTRLTVV.

J is TRBJ2-7 and V is TRBV27; perhaps TRBD1 as D (6 bases). With 6 bases removed from V and 0 bases from J, the gap between germline ends came to 18 bases. This CDR3 comprises 16 residues. Germline V gene lookup returns CDR1 MNHEY and CDR2 SMNVEV (reference sequence). CDR3: CASSEFTGLNSYEQYF. The CDR3 nucleotides read TGTGCCAGCAGCGAATTTACAGGGCTCAACTCCTACGAGCAGTACTTC.

This sequence joins TRBV13 and TRBJ2-7; TRBD2 is a possible D gene (6 bases). With 5 bases removed from V and 7 bases from J, the gap between germline ends came to 18 bases. CDR1 is PRHDT and CDR2 is FYEKMQ in the germline V gene (reference sequence). This CDR3 comprises 14 residues. This CDR3 reads CASSPLTGAGEQYF. The CDR3 DNA sequence: TGTGCCAGCAGCCCCTTAACGGGAGCTGGGGAGCAGTACTTC.

This clonotype has more than one count but fewer than ten. CDR3: CSARATSGAYEQYF. The CDR3 nucleotides read TGCAGTGCTAGAGCGACTAGCGGGGCCTACGAGCAGTACTTC. The V and J genes are TRBV20-1 and TRBJ2-7, with 11 bases lining up with TRBD2. Germline V lookup: CDR1 DFQATT, CDR2 SNEGSKA (reference sequence). Trimming cost V 1 base and J 2 bases; bases outside gene matches: 1. The CDR3 loop spans 14 amino acids.

The chain recombines TRBV7-8 with TRBJ2-3; TRBD2 matches at 13 bases. The CDR3 totals 15 residues. Per germline, CDR1 SGHVS and CDR2 FQNEAQ. V was clipped by 4 bases and J by 9 bases; unmatched bases: 7. The CDR3 DNA follows: TGTGCCAGCAGCTCAGGACTAGCGGGGGCCCCAACGCAGTATTTT. Its protein is CASSSGLAGAPTQYF.

This clonotype was picked up a small number of times. The chain uses TRBV19 and TRBJ2-1; possibly TRBD1 or TRBD2 for D (5 bases each). Trimming took off 2 bases at V and 0 bases at J, with 11 bases between the two ends. Germline CDR1 is LNHDA and CDR2 is SQIVND (reference sequence). The CDR3 runs to 16 residues. The CDR3 region is CASSIWGSVSYNEQFF. As DNA, the CDR3 is TGTGCCAGTAGTATATGGGGGAGCGTCTCCTACAATGAGCAGTTCTTC. Together with reference TRBV19 and TRBJ2-1, the CDR3 gives the full variable domain: DGGITQSPKYLFRKEGQNVTLSCEQNLNHDAMYWYRQDPGQGLRLIYYSQIVNDFQKGDIAEGYSVSREKKESFPLTVTSAQKNPTAFYLCASSIWGSVSYNEQFFGPGTRLTVL.

J is TRBJ1-5 and V is TRBV27; D unclear. Germline CDR1 reads MNHEY; CDR2 reads SMNVEV (reference sequence). V was trimmed by 4 bases and J by 5 bases, leaving 15 bases between them. CDR3 length equals 15 residues. As DNA, the CDR3 is TGTGCCAGCAGTTGGAAGCCCCGGCCCGATCAGCCCCAGCATTTT. This gives the protein CASSWKPRPDQPQHF.

The rearrangement joins TRBV7-9 to TRBJ2-7; D uncertain. The length of the CDR3 is 15 residues. Germline CDR1 and CDR2: SEHNR and FQNEAQ (reference sequence). The V end was cut by 1 base, the J end by 7 bases, with 17 bases between. The CDR3 spells CASSLGAIRISEQYF. In DNA form, the CDR3 reads TGTGCCAGCAGCTTAGGGGCTATCAGAATAAGTGAGCAGTACTTC.

The J gene is TRBJ2-1, the V gene TRBV14, with 7 nucleotides matching TRBD2. CDR1 and CDR2 (germline): SGHDN, FVKESK. V shed 0 bases and J 6 bases; nucleotides not matched to a gene: 5. This CDR3 comprises 15 residues. The CDR3 protein is CASSQEVGGGNEQFF. DNA for the CDR3: TGTGCCAGCAGCCAAGAAGTGGGGGGGGGCAATGAGCAGTTCTTC.

The V and J genes are TRBV29-1 and TRBJ1-3; D ambiguous. Trimming shortened V by 5 bases and J by 3 bases, and 8 bases separated the two germline ends. CDR3 length: 12 residues. Germline V CDR1 and CDR2: SQVTM, ANQGSEA. As DNA, the CDR3 is TGCAGCGTTAGGGTCATTGGAAACACCATATATTTT. This gives the protein CSVRVIGNTIYF.

V is TRBV7-9 and J is TRBJ1-1; 9 nucleotides agree with TRBD1. V was clipped by 6 bases and J by 6 bases; unmatched bases: 5. CDR3 size: 13 residues. The germline CDR1 and CDR2 sequences are SEHNR and FQNEAQ (reference sequence). The CDR3 is CASRTGGPPEAFF. CDR3 sequence (DNA): TGTGCCAGCAGGACAGGGGGTCCCCCTGAAGCTTTCTTT.

Comment on this clonotype: The junction departs from the called germline gene at one end, perhaps through a read error. The chain employs TRBV7-6 and TRBJ2-5; TRBD2 matches 8 bases. The length of the CDR3 is 15 residues. Germline CDR1 is SGHVS and CDR2 is FNYEAQ. This CDR3 is CASSSGLGGGENQYF. The CDR3 nucleotides read TGTGCCAGCAGCTCGGGACTAGGAGGAGGAGAGAACCAGTACTTC.

V and J are TRBV6-1 and TRBJ2-6; a weak D match, TRBD1 (5 bases). V was clipped by 6 bases and J by 1 base, with 19 bases between them. Germline V gene lookup returns CDR1 MNHNS and CDR2 SASEGT. The CDR3 is made up of 18 amino acids. The chain's CDR3 is CASRGRGTLASGANVLTF. The CDR3 nucleotides are TGTGCCAGCAGGGGTAGGGGAACCCTCGCGTCTGGGGCCAACGTCCTGACTTTC.

The gene calls are TRBV29-1 and TRBJ2-5, with TRBD2 as a possible D gene (5 bases). V lost 6 bases and J lost 5, with 16 bases in between. CDR1 and CDR2 (germline): SQVTM, ANQGSEA. This CDR3 has 13 residues. CDR3 coding DNA: TGCAGCGTCGAACGGGGAAAAGCGGAGACCCAGTACTTC. This sequence encodes CSVERGKAETQYF.

The J gene is TRBJ2-5, the V gene TRBV5-4, with a possible D match to TRBD1 (6 bases). CDR3 length: 17 amino acids. CDR1 is SGHNT and CDR2 is YYREEE in the germline V gene (reference sequence). The V end lost 0 bases, the J end lost 5 bases, and 20 bases lay between the germline ends. The CDR3 spells CASSLGQGFPRSETQYF. CDR3 bases: TGTGCCAGCAGCTTGGGTCAGGGGTTCCCTCGGTCGGAGACCCAGTACTTC.

This clonotype was seen a few times. The V gene is TRBV24-1, the J gene TRBJ2-1, with TRBD1 matching over 8 bases. The CDR3 is made up of 12 amino acids. Germline V gives CDR1 KGHDR, CDR2 SFDVKD. After removal of 4 bases from V and 10 bases from J, the junction contained 2 bases not matched to a gene. CDR3 sequence reads: CATSDRTGEQFF. The CDR3 DNA reads as TGTGCCACCAGTGACCGGACAGGGGAGCAGTTCTTC.

This clonotype came up once. V is TRBV12-3 or TRBV12-4 and J is TRBJ2-1; 9 bases align to TRBD1. With V trimmed by 6 bases and J by 8 bases, 5 bases remained unmatched. The length of the CDR3 is 13 residues. The CDR3 DNA is TGTGCCAGCAGACCGACAGGGGGGGATGAGCAGTTCTTC. Encoded protein: CASRPTGGDEQFF.

The V call is TRBV25-1, the J call TRBJ1-4, with 9 bases that match TRBD1. The V gene's germline CDR1 is MGHDK and CDR2 SYGVNS. The CDR3 has 17 amino acids. J lost 6 bases, V lost 4 bases, and 12 bases had no gene match. Here the CDR3 DNA reads TGTGCCAGCAGTGGCAGGGACAGGGAAGTATTAGATGAAAAACTGTTTTTT. Translated, it gives CASSGRDREVLDEKLFF.

The chain combines TRBV7-9 with TRBJ2-7, with 7 bases lining up with TRBD1. The CDR3 runs to 14 residues. Per the germline V gene, CDR1 is SEHNR and CDR2 is FQNEAQ (reference sequence). The trim removed 5 bases at V and 3 bases at J, leaving 7 bases unmatched. The CDR3 nucleotides are TGTGCCAGCAGCCCAAAGACAGGGAACTACGAGCAGTACTTC. Amino acid sequence: CASSPKTGNYEQYF.

The chain employs TRBV2 and TRBJ1-6; the match to TRBD1 covers 8 bases. This CDR3 is built from 16 residues. Germline V CDR1 and CDR2: SNHLY, FYNNEI. V shed 4 bases, J shed 7 bases, and the junction held 9 bases outside the gene matches. The CDR3 coding sequence is TGTGCCAGCAGTGGCCCTCAGGGGGCTGGGAATTCACCCCTCCACTTT. Translation: CASSGPQGAGNSPLHF. Full variable domain (rest looked up from reference TRBV2 and TRBJ1-6): EPEVTQTPSHQVTQMGQEVILRCVPISNHLYFYWYRQILGQKVEFLVSFYNNEISEKSEIFDDQFSVERPDGSNFTLKIRSTKLEDSAMYFCASSGPQGAGNSPLHFGNGTRLTVT.

The rearrangement links TRBV7-3 to TRBJ2-1; D gene ambiguous. The CDR3 spans 13 residues. V was cut by 2 bases and J by 6 bases, with 8 bases left in between. Germline V gene lookup returns CDR1 SGHTA and CDR2 FQGTGA. The CDR3 DNA reads as TGTGCCAGCAGCTTACTTGCTACCAATGAGCAGTTCTTC. Its translation is CASSLLATNEQFF.

This clonotype showed up just once. The rearrangement uses TRBV5-1 and TRBJ2-5, with 10 bases identical to TRBD2. The CDR3 has 16 residues. CDR1 is SGHRS and CDR2 is YFSETQ in the germline V gene. V shed 1 base and J 2 bases; nucleotides not matched to a gene: 5. CDR3 nucleotides: TGCGCCAGCAGCTTGCCGGCTAGCGGGGGACAAGAGACCCAGTACTTC. Amino acids: CASSLPASGGQETQYF.